This passage covers 15 T cell receptor beta chains from one sample sequenced in a study of beta chain features in type 1 diabetes. Expressed TCRB transcripts were sequenced, since all the RNA that had been isolated was reverse transcribed. Clones were sequenced by immunoSEQ multiplex PCR, and TCRdb holds only the in-frame ones, with some missing. The sample has about 900,000 clones, roughly 15% seen once. Sequencing input: naive CD4+ T cells from blood. The receptors shown here come from a woman in her late teens or twenties in good health.

This clone turned up a few times. Within the sample, other DNA sequences also encode this same CDR3. The chain uses TRBV7-9 and TRBJ1-5, with D unresolved. Germline V gene data show CDR1 as SEHNR and CDR2 as FQNEAQ (reference sequence). V lost 5 bases, J lost 1 base, and 3 bases lay in between. The CDR3 has 12 amino acids. The CDR3 region has the DNA TGTGCCAGCAGCGTAAGCAATCAGCCCCAGCATTTT. Translated: CASSVSNQPQHF. The variable domain in full, completed from reference TRBV7-9 and TRBJ1-5, reads DTGVSQNPRHKITKRGQNVTFRCDPISEHNRLYWYRQTLGQGPEFLTYFQNEAQLEKSRLLSDRFSAERPKGSFSTLEIQRTEQGDSAMYLCASSVSNQPQHFGDGTRLSIL.

The chain uses TRBV28 and TRBJ2-4; tentative D call: TRBD1 (5 bases). Trimming removed 3 bases from V and 7 bases from J, with 10 bases in between. The CDR3 extends over 13 amino acids. Germline lookup yields CDR1 MDHEN and CDR2 SYDVKM. The CDR3 DNA reads TGTGCCAGCAGTTTTCGGCAGGGCAACATTCAGTACTTC. Amino acid sequence: CASSFRQGNIQYF.

The chain recombines TRBV5-6 with TRBJ2-2; 8 bases fit TRBD1. This CDR3 contains 17 residues. Trimming took 0 bases from V and 0 from J; bases not matched to a gene: 4. Germline V gene sequence: CDR1 SGHDT, CDR2 YYEEEE. CDR3 DNA: TGTGCCAGCAGCTTGGCCCAGACAGGGGCGAACACCGGGGAGCTGTTTTTT. Translating gives CASSLAQTGANTGELFF. The entire variable domain, with the rest obtained from reference TRBV5-6 and TRBJ2-2, is as follows: DAGVTQSPTHLIKTRGQQVTLRCSPKSGHDTVSWYQQALGQGPQFIFQYYEEEERQRGNFPDRFSGHQFPNYSSELNVNALLLGDSALYLCASSLAQTGANTGELFFGEGSRLTVL.

This rearrangement joins TRBV7-2 to TRBJ2-5; 9 bases agree with TRBD2. CDR3 length: 17 residues. The ends lost 1 base at V and 4 bases at J; junction bases unmatched: 10. CDR1 and CDR2 from the germline V gene are SGHTA and FQGNSA. The CDR3 nucleotides read TGTGCCAGCAGCTTAGTTTGGCGCGGGAGGGCCTCAGAGACCCAGTACTTC. Protein product: CASSLVWRGRASETQYF.

In its sample, this clone was seen a few times. CDR3 residues: CATRGQGEPYGYTF. The CDR3, as DNA: TGTGCCACCCGCGGACAGGGAGAGCCCTATGGCTACACCTTC. The V and J genes are TRBV21-1 and TRBJ1-2; the table assigns TRBD1, which was not confirmed against the DNA. TRBV21-1 represents a pseudogene. There are 14 residues in the CDR3.

This clone was observed a few times. The V gene is TRBV19, the J gene TRBJ1-2; possibly TRBD1 for D (5 bases). This CDR3 is 13 amino acids long. Germline CDR1 reads LNHDA; CDR2 reads SQIVND (reference sequence). V shed 6 bases and J shed 2 bases, with 10 bases lying between them. CDR3 nucleotides: TGTGCCAGTAGGAAGACAGTAAACTATGGCTACACCTTC. Protein sequence: CASRKTVNYGYTF.

Concerning this clone: The junction and the germline gene differ at one end; a read error may be behind it. J is TRBJ2-5 and V is TRBV10-3, with unresolved D. Germline V gives CDR1 ENHRY, CDR2 SYGVKD. The CDR3 loop spans 14 amino acids. CDR3 residues: CAISAQAIQETRYF. CDR3 bases: TGTGCCATCAGTGCGCAGGCGATCCAAGAGACCCGGTACTTC.

This clone has just a few counts. The chain combines TRBV2 with TRBJ2-5; 12 bases agree with TRBD2. Germline V CDR1 and CDR2: SNHLY, FYNNEI. The CDR3 length is 16 residues. Trimming removed 4 bases from V and 5 bases from J; junction bases left unmatched: 8. The CDR3 region has the DNA TGTGCCAGCAGTGGATCAGGACTAGCGGGACGCGAGACCCAGTACTTC. Amino acids: CASSGSGLAGRETQYF.

The chain links TRBV5-8 to TRBJ2-2, with D perhaps TRBD2 (6 bases). The CDR3 has 16 residues. V lost 4 bases to trimming and J lost 1 base, with 14 bases between them. CDR1 is SGHTS and CDR2 is YDEGEE in the germline V gene. CDR3 region: CASSRPFGGNTGELFF. The DNA of the CDR3 is TGTGCCAGCAGCCGCCCTTTCGGGGGGAACACCGGGGAGCTGTTTTTT.

CDR3 region: CASRISHGPAGGELFF. The CDR3 coding sequence is TGTGCCAGCAGGATCAGCCACGGACCCGCAGGCGGGGAGCTGTTTTTT. The genes are TRBV11-2 and TRBJ2-2, with D hard to call. The V gene lost 6 bases and the J gene lost 7 bases, with 21 bases spanning the gap. Germline CDR1 and CDR2: SGHAT and FQNNGV. The CDR3 totals 16 residues.

This clone was picked up a small number of times. V usage is TRBV7-8 and J usage is TRBJ1-1; TRBD1 might be the D (5 bases). The CDR3 sequence is 15 residues long. Germline V CDR1 and CDR2: SGHVS, FQNEAQ. Trimming left V 4 bases short and J 0 bases short, with 12 bases between. CDR3: CASSSRDSMNTEAFF. CDR3 in DNA: TGTGCCAGCAGCTCCCGCGACAGTATGAACACTGAAGCTTTCTTT.

The rearrangement links TRBV15 to TRBJ2-2; maybe TRBD1 (5 bases). With 7 bases removed from V and 1 base from J, the gap between germline ends came to 10 bases. The CDR3 contains 14 residues. CDR1 LNHNV and CDR2 YYDKDF come from the germline V gene (reference sequence). DNA for the CDR3: TGTGCCACCAAGGACACACAGAACACCGGGGAGCTGTTTTTT. This translates into CATKDTQNTGELFF.

This clone was seen a few times. V usage is TRBV7-2 and J usage is TRBJ1-3; D not resolved. V was clipped by 1 base and J by 2 bases, with 6 bases between them. The CDR3 has 14 amino acids. Germline CDR1 is SGHTA and CDR2 is FQGNSA. CDR3 protein: CASSLVAPGNTIYF. In DNA form, the CDR3 reads TGTGCCAGCAGCTTAGTGGCCCCTGGAAACACCATATATTTT.

This chain joins TRBV18 and TRBJ2-6; D gene uncertain. The CDR3 length is 15 residues. Trimming took 4 bases from V and 0 from J, leaving 7 bases between them. Germline V lookup: CDR1 KGHSH, CDR2 LQKENI. The CDR3 reads CASSQQPSGANVLTF. In nucleotides, the CDR3 is TGTGCCAGCTCACAACAGCCCTCTGGGGCCAACGTCCTGACTTTC.

As for this clone: This sample also contains other DNA sequences that code for the same CDR3. CDR3 protein: CASSQDGNQPQHF. The CDR3 nucleotides are TGCGCCAGCAGCCAAGACGGCAATCAGCCCCAGCATTTT. V gene TRBV4-3 combines with J gene TRBJ1-5; D is ambiguous. V dropped 0 bases and J dropped 2 bases, with 2 bases sitting between them. The CDR3 is made up of 13 amino acids. From germline, CDR1 is LGHNA and CDR2 YSLEER.